The rows below give T cell receptor beta chains drawn from one sample of a study of T cell responses to AZD1222 COVID-19 vaccine. Clones were read by immunoSEQ multiplex PCR, and TCRdb kept only the in-frame ones, dropping some. The sample lists some 110,000 clones, 75% to 90% occurring once. Sequenced here: peripheral blood, sampled on day 0 of AZD1222 vaccination. Receptors were obtained from an adult in good health. Both conserved end residues are part of each CDR3. D genes are given only for firm matches. Some rows mark clone size as missing; the rest say once, few, many or name a class of expanded clone.

D gene: NA
V gene: TRBV30
J gene: TRBJ1-1
clone size: NA
CDR3 protein: CAWSVGRNTEAFF
CDR3 DNA: TGTGCCTGGAGTGTGGGTCGGAACACTGAAGCTTTCTTT

D gene: NA
V gene: TRBV5-1
J gene: TRBJ1-5
clone size: NA
CDR3 protein: CASSLSGQRDQPQHF
CDR3 DNA: TGCGCCAGCAGCTTGTCTGGGCAGAGGGATCAGCCCCAGCATTTT

D gene: NA
V gene: TRBV27
J gene: TRBJ1-4
clone size: once
CDR3 protein: CASSQGREKLFF
CDR3 DNA: TGTGCCAGCAGTCAGGGCAGGGAAAAACTGTTTTTT

D gene: NA
V gene: TRBV7-9
J gene: TRBJ2-7
clone size: NA
CDR3 protein: CASSQTNSYEQYF
CDR3 DNA: TGTGCCAGCAGCCAGACGAACTCCTACGAGCAGTACTTC

D gene: NA
V gene: TRBV6-5
J gene: TRBJ2-5
clone size: NA
CDR3 protein: CASSYNQETQYF
CDR3 DNA: TGTGCCAGCAGTTACAATCAAGAGACCCAGTACTTC

D gene: NA
V gene: TRBV6-5
J gene: TRBJ1-3
clone size: NA
CDR3 protein: CASRYRTSGNTIYF
CDR3 DNA: TGTGCCAGCAGATACAGGACCTCTGGAAACACCATATATTTT

D gene: TRBD2
V gene: TRBV10-2
J gene: TRBJ2-1
clone size: NA
CDR3 protein: CASWGRGAYNEQFF
CDR3 DNA: TGCGCCAGCTGGGGGAGGGGAGCCTACAATGAGCAGTTCTTC

D gene: NA
V gene: TRBV28
J gene: TRBJ1-4
clone size: NA
CDR3 protein: CASRATGSDEKLFF
CDR3 DNA: TGTGCCAGCAGAGCCACAGGGTCGGATGAAAAACTGTTTTTT

D gene: NA
V gene: TRBV19
J gene: TRBJ1-6
clone size: NA
CDR3 protein: CASSKGRPQDPLHF
CDR3 DNA: TGTGCCAGTAGTAAAGGCAGGCCCCAGGACCCCCTCCACTTT

D gene: NA
V gene: TRBV6-5
J gene: TRBJ2-7
clone size: NA
CDR3 protein: CASSSRLSSYEQYF
CDR3 DNA: TGTGCCAGCAGTTCCCGACTGAGCTCCTACGAGCAGTACTTC

D gene: NA
V gene: TRBV7-9
J gene: TRBJ1-1
clone size: NA
CDR3 protein: CASSTGVGNTEAFF
CDR3 DNA: TGTGCCAGCAGCACGGGGGTGGGGAACACTGAAGCTTTCTTT

D gene: TRBD1
V gene: TRBV28
J gene: TRBJ2-4
clone size: NA
CDR3 protein: CASSTHRGWAKNIQYF
CDR3 DNA: TGTGCCAGCAGTACACACAGGGGTTGGGCCAAAAACATTCAGTACTTC

D gene: NA
V gene: TRBV7-3
J gene: TRBJ1-6
clone size: once
CDR3 protein: CASSLLGSNSPLHF
CDR3 DNA: TGTGCCAGCAGCTTATTAGGGAGTAATTCACCCCTCCACTTT

D gene: TRBD1
V gene: TRBV5-1
J gene: TRBJ1-1
clone size: NA
CDR3 protein: CASSSGQGVGTEAFF
CDR3 DNA: TGCGCCAGCAGCTCAGGACAGGGAGTAGGGACTGAAGCTTTCTTT

D gene: TRBD2
V gene: TRBV7-9
J gene: TRBJ2-3
clone size: NA
CDR3 protein: CASSHSGISTDTQYF
CDR3 DNA: TGTGCCAGCAGCCACAGCGGGATTAGCACAGATACGCAGTATTTT

D gene: TRBD1
V gene: TRBV4-2
J gene: TRBJ2-7
clone size: NA
CDR3 protein: CASSPTSGTGAYEQYF
CDR3 DNA: TGTGCCAGCAGCCCTACTTCCGGGACAGGGGCGTACGAGCAGTACTTC

D gene: NA
V gene: TRBV15
J gene: TRBJ2-7
clone size: NA
CDR3 protein: CATSRDPLGEQYF
CDR3 DNA: TGTGCCACCAGCAGAGATCCGCTGGGCGAGCAGTACTTC

D gene: TRBD1
V gene: TRBV28
J gene: TRBJ2-7
clone size: NA
CDR3 protein: CASSSSGTVFYEQYF
CDR3 DNA: TGTGCCAGCAGTTCCTCCGGGACAGTATTCTACGAGCAGTACTTC

D gene: TRBD1
V gene: TRBV18
J gene: TRBJ1-1
clone size: NA
CDR3 protein: CASSTGTGNTEAFF
CDR3 DNA: TGTGCCAGCTCAACCGGGACAGGGAACACTGAAGCTTTCTTT

D gene: NA
V gene: TRBV5-6
J gene: TRBJ2-7
clone size: NA
CDR3 protein: CASNPPGGRGTHEQYF
CDR3 DNA: TGTGCCAGCAACCCCCCGGGGGGCAGGGGGACCCACGAGCAGTACTTC

D gene: TRBD2
V gene: TRBV6-5
J gene: TRBJ2-7
clone size: NA
CDR3 protein: CASSYSGLAGNEQYF
CDR3 DNA: TGTGCCAGCAGTTACTCTGGACTAGCGGGGAACGAGCAGTACTTC

D gene: NA
V gene: TRBV9
J gene: TRBJ1-2
clone size: few
CDR3 protein: CASSVADSNYGYTF
CDR3 DNA: TGTGCCAGCAGCGTAGCGGACAGTAACTATGGCTACACCTTC

D gene: TRBD2
V gene: TRBV5-1
J gene: TRBJ2-3
clone size: NA
CDR3 protein: CASKTSGGATDTQYF
CDR3 DNA: TGCGCCAGTAAAACTAGCGGGGGGGCCACAGATACGCAGTATTTT

D gene: TRBD1
V gene: TRBV27
J gene: TRBJ1-2
clone size: NA
CDR3 protein: CASSVSTGGEPFGYTF
CDR3 DNA: TGTGCCAGCAGTGTATCGACAGGGGGCGAACCTTTTGGCTACACCTTC

D gene: TRBD1
V gene: TRBV4-1
J gene: TRBJ2-7
clone size: NA
CDR3 protein: CASRHSGTGTYEQYF
CDR3 DNA: TGCGCCAGCAGGCACTCCGGGACAGGGACCTACGAGCAGTACTTC

D gene: NA
V gene: TRBV6-5
J gene: TRBJ1-3
clone size: NA
CDR3 protein: CASSYGNSGNTIYF
CDR3 DNA: TGTGCCAGCAGTTACGGAAACTCTGGAAACACCATATATTTT

D gene: NA
V gene: TRBV5-1
J gene: TRBJ2-1
clone size: NA
CDR3 protein: CASSLLGQGGSYNEQFF
CDR3 DNA: TGCGCCAGCAGCTTGCTTGGGCAGGGGGGATCATACAATGAGCAGTTCTTC

D gene: NA
V gene: TRBV30
J gene: TRBJ2-5
clone size: NA
CDR3 protein: CAWSGFGLARITEKTQYF
CDR3 DNA: TGTGCCTGGAGTGGGTTTGGTTTGGCCCGGATTACCGAGAAGACCCAGTACTTC

D gene: NA
V gene: TRBV19
J gene: TRBJ1-4
clone size: few
CDR3 protein: CASKHLGAGTTNEKLFF
CDR3 DNA: TGTGCCAGTAAACATCTGGGCGCAGGCACAACTAATGAAAAACTGTTTTTT

D gene: NA
V gene: TRBV28
J gene: TRBJ1-3
clone size: NA
CDR3 protein: CASSFRGSGNTIYF
CDR3 DNA: TGTGCCAGCAGTTTTAGGGGATCTGGAAACACCATATATTTT

D gene: NA
V gene: TRBV7-6
J gene: TRBJ2-3
clone size: once
CDR3 protein: CASSPIVGMSTDTQYF
CDR3 DNA: TGTGCCAGCAGCCCTATAGTTGGAATGAGCACAGATACGCAGTATTTT

D gene: NA
V gene: TRBV7-8
J gene: TRBJ1-1
clone size: NA
CDR3 protein: CASSLIWLGNQGYTEAFF
CDR3 DNA: TGTGCCAGCAGCTTAATATGGCTAGGGAATCAGGGGTACACTGAAGCTTTCTTT

D gene: NA
V gene: TRBV10-3
J gene: TRBJ1-1
clone size: NA
CDR3 protein: CAIRVRSGGAEAFF
CDR3 DNA: TGTGCCATCAGGGTACGGTCGGGGGGGGCTGAAGCTTTCTTT

D gene: NA
V gene: TRBV19
J gene: TRBJ2-5
clone size: NA
CDR3 protein: CASSSTGRGETQYF
CDR3 DNA: TGTGCCAGTAGTTCGACAGGGAGGGGAGAGACCCAGTACTTC

D gene: NA
V gene: TRBV28
J gene: TRBJ1-5
clone size: NA
CDR3 protein: CASSLWVGANQPQHF
CDR3 DNA: TGTGCCAGCAGTTTATGGGTGGGGGCCAATCAGCCCCAGCATTTT

D gene: NA
V gene: TRBV5-4
J gene: TRBJ2-1
clone size: NA
CDR3 protein: CASSSQGDEQFF
CDR3 DNA: TGTGCCAGCAGCTCACAGGGTGATGAGCAGTTCTTC

D gene: NA
V gene: TRBV28
J gene: TRBJ1-4
clone size: NA
CDR3 protein: CASSSGRHRNEKLFF
CDR3 DNA: TGTGCCAGCAGTTCGGGGAGACATCGGAATGAAAAACTGTTTTTT

D gene: NA
V gene: TRBV2
J gene: TRBJ1-6
clone size: NA
CDR3 protein: CASTMGGSSYNSPLHF
CDR3 DNA: TGTGCCAGCACTATGGGGGGGAGCTCCTATAATTCACCCCTCCACTTT

D gene: TRBD1
V gene: TRBV28
J gene: TRBJ1-2
clone size: NA
CDR3 protein: CASSSDGQGSYGYTF
CDR3 DNA: TGTGCCAGCAGTTCCGATGGACAGGGGAGCTATGGCTACACCTTC

D gene: TRBD2
V gene: TRBV5-8
J gene: TRBJ2-3
clone size: NA
CDR3 protein: CASSLRLAVTDTQYF
CDR3 DNA: TGTGCCAGCAGCTTGAGGCTAGCGGTCACAGATACGCAGTATTTT

D gene: NA
V gene: TRBV4-1
J gene: TRBJ1-3
clone size: NA
CDR3 protein: CASSLPGRVGNTIYF
CDR3 DNA: TGCGCCAGCAGCCTCCCAGGCAGGGTCGGAAACACCATATATTTT

D gene: NA
V gene: TRBV5-1
J gene: TRBJ2-3
clone size: NA
CDR3 protein: CASSLGQQDTQYF
CDR3 DNA: TGCGCCAGCAGTCTAGGACAGCAAGATACGCAGTATTTT

D gene: TRBD2
V gene: TRBV3-1/TRBV3-2
J gene: TRBJ2-7
clone size: NA
CDR3 protein: CASSQVGGLGEQYF
CDR3 DNA: TGTGCCAGCAGCCAAGTCGGGGGGTTAGGCGAGCAGTACTTC

D gene: TRBD1
V gene: TRBV5-1
J gene: TRBJ2-7
clone size: NA
CDR3 protein: CASSTGQGNYEQYF
CDR3 DNA: TGCGCCAGCAGCACCGGACAGGGGAACTACGAGCAGTACTTC

D gene: NA
V gene: TRBV28
J gene: TRBJ1-1
clone size: NA
CDR3 protein: CASTSPTEAFF
CDR3 DNA: TGTGCCAGCACATCTCCCACTGAAGCTTTCTTT

D gene: NA
V gene: TRBV7-2
J gene: TRBJ1-2
clone size: NA
CDR3 protein: CASSLAHLGNYGYTF
CDR3 DNA: TGTGCCAGCAGCTTAGCGCATCTAGGGAACTATGGCTACACCTTC

D gene: NA
V gene: TRBV12-3/TRBV12-4
J gene: TRBJ1-1
clone size: NA
CDR3 protein: CASSLAGEAEAFF
CDR3 DNA: TGTGCCAGCAGCCTTGCAGGGGAAGCTGAAGCTTTCTTT

D gene: NA
V gene: TRBV6-5
J gene: TRBJ2-7
clone size: NA
CDR3 protein: CASSSSVRVGEQYF
CDR3 DNA: TGTGCCAGCAGTTCGTCCGTACGGGTCGGCGAGCAGTACTTC

D gene: NA
V gene: TRBV9
J gene: TRBJ2-3
clone size: NA
CDR3 protein: CASSSGTIVTDTQYF
CDR3 DNA: TGTGCCAGCAGCTCCGGGACAATTGTGACAGATACGCAGTATTTT

D gene: TRBD2
V gene: TRBV4-2
J gene: TRBJ2-7
clone size: NA
CDR3 protein: CASSQDTLAGGTSYEQYF
CDR3 DNA: TGTGCCAGCAGCCAAGATACCCTAGCGGGGGGGACCTCCTACGAGCAGTACTTC

D gene: NA
V gene: TRBV7-6
J gene: TRBJ1-5
clone size: NA
CDR3 protein: CASSLGGHQPQHF
CDR3 DNA: TGTGCCAGCAGCTTAGGAGGGCACCAGCCCCAGCATTTT

D gene: TRBD1
V gene: TRBV11-2
J gene: TRBJ1-6
clone size: NA
CDR3 protein: CASSLTLPLRTGLNSPLHF
CDR3 DNA: TGTGCCAGCAGCTTAACCTTGCCTCTCAGGACAGGATTAAATTCACCCCTCCACTTT

D gene: NA
V gene: TRBV28
J gene: TRBJ1-2
clone size: NA
CDR3 protein: CASSSPTGGAGGYTF
CDR3 DNA: TGTGCCAGCAGTTCTCCTACCGGGGGGGCAGGTGGCTACACCTTC

D gene: NA
V gene: TRBV7-8
J gene: TRBJ1-1
clone size: few
CDR3 protein: CASSDRFERWGAFF
CDR3 DNA: TGTGCCAGCAGCGACCGATTTGAACGCTGGGGAGCTTTCTTT